This TCR beta chain was obtained from a study of T cells in severe cutaneous drug reactions. General study results and limits: Tolerant-control and healthy-donor PBMC lacked or rarely had the public CDR3 found in blisters.

TCR subtype-specific primers in iRepertoire multiplex PCR prepared libraries for bulk and single-cell sequencing. After re-calling the multiplex PCR reads, TCRdb lists one entry per CDR3 protein, DNA absent. The sample includes fewer than 11,000 distinct CDR3 sequences. Comment on this clonotype: No antigen is known for it.

The donors had carbamazepine-induced Stevens-Johnson syndrome or toxic epidermal necrolysis. Germline-derived CDR1 and CDR2 are SQVTM and ANQGSEA. CDR3 length equals 14 residues. V and J are TRBV29-1 and TRBJ2-3; without DNA, the TCRdb call of TRBD1 cannot be checked. This clonotype was obtained from a human donor with Stevens-Johnson syndrome, a severe cutaneous drug reaction. Sequencing was performed on cells from a skin blister. CDR3 sequence reads: CSVGRTGGTDTQYF.